This T cell receptor beta chain was profiled in a study of T-cell memory formation after mild COVID-19. For this clonotype: The antigen is not known.

Germline V gene sequence: CDR1 SGHRS, CDR2 YFSETQ. The CDR3 extends over 15 amino acids. V dropped 1 base and J dropped 0 bases, with 7 bases sitting between them. TCRdb itself ran the 5' RACE reads through MiXCR, one entry per CDR3 protein. Of roughly 350,000 distinct CDR3 sequences listed, roughly an eighth are singletons. Findings of the study overall: Contracting CD8+ clones were enriched in EMRA, CD4+ mainly in CM and EM.

The rearrangement joins TRBV5-1 to TRBJ2-2; perhaps TRBD1 as D (5 bases). The specimen sequenced was PBMCs or a T cell subset sorted from them (not recorded which). The clonotype comes from a man aged 18-30 years who had mild COVID-19 (a few samples of this study predate the infection). Cell type and time point are not known. CDR3 in amino acids: CASSLTGPNTGELFF. Written as DNA, the CDR3 is TGCGCCAGCAGCTTGACAGGTCCGAACACCGGGGAGCTGTTTTTT.